Following are 18 T cell receptor beta chains from one sample sequenced in a study of radiotherapy plus CTLA-4 blockade in lung cancer. The data were produced by immunoSEQ multiplex PCR, yet TCRdb's version contains in-frame clones alone and is incomplete. There are 95,000 to 150,000 clones in the sample; 85% to 90% occur only once, and 6.9% lies in the top ten. The sample in question was peripheral blood, obtained from a patient treated with radiotherapy plus ipilimumab. These TCRs come from a human donor with non-small cell lung cancer that progressed on radiotherapy plus ipilimumab.

This clone has only a few counts. This rearrangement joins TRBV19 to TRBJ2-2; D is ambiguous. The CDR3 is 15 amino acids. V lost 8 bases to trimming and J lost 4 bases, with 17 bases between them. Germline CDR1 is LNHDA and CDR2 is SQIVND (reference sequence). CDR3 sequence: CASQNRGRRTGELFF. DNA of the CDR3: TGTGCCAGTCAAAACCGAGGTAGACGCACCGGGGAGCTGTTTTTT. Based on the CDR3 plus reference TRBV19 and TRBJ2-2, the full variable domain is DGGITQSPKYLFRKEGQNVTLSCEQNLNHDAMYWYRQDPGQGLRLIYYSQIVNDFQKGDIAEGYSVSREKKESFPLTVTSAQKNPTAFYLCASQNRGRRTGELFFGEGSRLTVL.

The genes are TRBV2 and TRBJ2-1; 11 positions match TRBD2. After removal of 3 bases from V and 7 bases from J, the junction contained 14 bases not matched to a gene. The CDR3 extends over 18 amino acids. Germline CDR1 and CDR2: SNHLY and FYNNEI. CDR3 nucleotide sequence: TGTGCCAGCAGTGACACCGGGACTAGCGGACTTGTGGGGAATGAGCAGTTCTTC. Amino acids: CASSDTGTSGLVGNEQFF.

The chain uses TRBV9 and TRBJ2-7; 8 positions match TRBD1. Per germline, CDR1 SGDLS and CDR2 YYNGEE. The CDR3 has 15 residues. V gave up 4 bases and J gave up 3 bases; unmatched junction bases: 9. The CDR3 nucleotides read TGTGCCAGCAGCCTCACAGGGGGGCCTCGCTACGAGCAGTACTTC. It is translated as CASSLTGGPRYEQYF.

J is TRBJ2-6 and V is TRBV5-4; D uncertain. The CDR3 has 13 residues. Germline V CDR1 and CDR2: SGHNT, YYREEE (reference sequence). Trimming pared 0 bases from V and 4 bases from J, leaving 2 bases between. The CDR3 loop reads CASSLVGANVLTF. The CDR3 DNA follows: TGTGCCAGCAGCTTGGTCGGGGCCAACGTCCTGACTTTC. The entire variable domain, with the rest obtained from reference TRBV5-4 and TRBJ2-6, is as follows: ETGVTQSPTHLIKTRGQQVTLRCSSQSGHNTVSWYQQALGQGPQFIFQYYREEENGRGNFPPRFSGLQFPNYSSELNVNALELDDSALYLCASSLVGANVLTFGAGSRLTVL.

This chain links TRBV5-5 with TRBJ2-7; 10 nucleotides line up with TRBD1. The CDR3 spans 15 residues. CDR1 SGHKS and CDR2 YYEKEE come from the germline V gene (reference sequence). J lost 1 base, V lost 0 bases, and 1 base had no gene match. The CDR3 region has the DNA TGTGCCAGCAGCTTGGTGGGACAGGGGTCCTACGAGCAGTACTTC. It translates to CASSLVGQGSYEQYF.

The CDR3 protein is CASSFGPGELFF. CDR3 DNA sequence: TGCGCCAGCAGCTTCGGCCCCGGGGAGCTGTTTTTT. The chain uses TRBV5-1 and TRBJ2-2; D is undetermined. V was pared by 2 bases and J by 6 bases, with 5 bases between. The CDR3 covers 12 residues. Germline lookup yields CDR1 SGHRS and CDR2 YFSETQ.

The J gene is TRBJ2-7, the V gene TRBV7-2; D unresolved. The germline gives CDR1 SGHTA, CDR2 FQGNSA. The length of the CDR3 is 16 residues. Trimming stripped 4 bases from V and 0 bases from J, with 16 bases between. The CDR3 loop reads CASSYPLESFSYEQYF. The CDR3 DNA sequence: TGTGCCAGCAGCTACCCCTTAGAAAGTTTCTCCTACGAGCAGTACTTC.

The chain recombines TRBV5-1 with TRBJ2-1; TRBD2 matches 8 bases. Looked up from germline, CDR1 is SGHRS and CDR2 is YFSETQ. V dropped 3 bases and J dropped 15; count of bases not matched to a gene: 29. This CDR3 comprises 19 residues. The chain's CDR3 is CASSSFTGPRGEREYTRFF. Here the CDR3 DNA reads TGCGCCAGCAGCTCATTTACCGGTCCGCGGGGTGAGCGGGAGTACACTCGGTTCTTC.

This clone was counted a single time. The chain employs TRBV29-1 and TRBJ2-1; tentatively, D is TRBD2 (6 bases). Germline V gene lookup returns CDR1 SQVTM and CDR2 ANQGSEA. The CDR3 sequence is 15 residues long. V was cut by 0 bases and J by 1 base, with 10 bases left in between. CDR3 loop: CSVEDRRVSYNEQFF. DNA of the CDR3: TGCAGCGTTGAAGATCGGAGGGTATCCTACAATGAGCAGTTCTTC.

The chain combines TRBV27 with TRBJ2-5; 12 nucleotides align to TRBD2. J gave up 4 bases and V 6 bases, and 6 bases lay outside the gene matches. The CDR3 consists of 15 residues. Looked up from germline, CDR1 is MNHEY and CDR2 is SMNVEV (reference sequence). CDR3 nucleotide sequence: TGTGCCAGCAGCCCTAGCGGGAGGGCCCCAGAGACCCAGTACTTC. The encoded protein is CASSPSGRAPETQYF.

The gene calls are TRBV18 and TRBJ2-2, with 10 bases identical to TRBD2. CDR1 and CDR2 (germline): KGHSH, LQKENI. The CDR3 has 16 amino acids. With V trimmed by 4 bases and J by 4 bases, 6 bases remained unmatched. The CDR3 DNA is TGTGCCAGCTCACAAAATGGACTAGCGGTCACCGGGGAGCTGTTTTTT. This encodes CASSQNGLAVTGELFF.

DNA for the CDR3: TGTGCCAGCAGCTTGGCGAGGGGACAGGGAACAGAGACCCAGTACTTC. Protein: CASSLARGQGTETQYF. This rearrangement joins TRBV5-6 to TRBJ2-5, with 9 bases lining up with TRBD1. Germline V gene sequence: CDR1 SGHDT, CDR2 YYEEEE. This CDR3 contains 16 residues. V was pared by 0 bases and J by 4 bases, with 7 bases of the junction left unmatched. Variable domain in full (rest from reference TRBV5-6 and TRBJ2-5): DAGVTQSPTHLIKTRGQQVTLRCSPKSGHDTVSWYQQALGQGPQFIFQYYEEEERQRGNFPDRFSGHQFPNYSSELNVNALLLGDSALYLCASSLARGQGTETQYFGPGTRLLVL.

V gene TRBV5-1 combines with J gene TRBJ2-3; 8 bases fit TRBD2. After removal of 0 bases from V and 4 bases from J, the junction contained 4 bases not matched to a gene. Germline V CDR1 and CDR2: SGHRS, YFSETQ. This CDR3 has 15 residues. CDR3 nucleotide sequence: TGCGCCAGCAGCTTGGCGGGAGGGGCCTCAGATACGCAGTATTTT. Encoded protein: CASSLAGGASDTQYF.

The chain couples TRBV6-6 to TRBJ2-5; 11 bases are shared with TRBD2. The length of the CDR3 is 14 residues. Trimming at V came to 8 bases and at J to 5 bases, leaving 7 bases not matched to a gene. From germline, CDR1 is MNHNY and CDR2 SVGAGI (reference sequence). The CDR3 reads CASHSGRAVETQYF. CDR3 DNA: TGTGCCAGCCATAGCGGGAGGGCCGTCGAGACCCAGTACTTC.

The chain joins TRBV6-6 to TRBJ2-2; D gene unclear. Trimming removed 7 bases from V and 7 bases from J, with 22 bases in between. This CDR3 comprises 16 residues. Looked up from germline, CDR1 is MNHNY and CDR2 is SVGAGI (reference sequence). CDR3 in DNA: TGTGCCAGCACCAACCGTAACAGTACCTACGGCGGGGAGCTGTTTTTT. This gives the protein CASTNRNSTYGGELFF.

V and J are TRBV9 and TRBJ1-2; D may be TRBD1 (6 bases). V lost 0 bases and J lost 4, with 13 bases in between. The CDR3 length is 15 residues. CDR1 and CDR2 (germline): SGDLS, YYNGEE. CDR3 protein: CASSVEGRGPYGYTF. DNA for the CDR3: TGTGCCAGCAGCGTAGAGGGCAGGGGCCCCTATGGCTACACCTTC. The entire variable domain, with the rest obtained from reference TRBV9 and TRBJ1-2, is as follows: DSGVTQTPKHLITATGQRVTLRCSPRSGDLSVYWYQQSLDQGLQFLIQYYNGEERAKGNILERFSAQQFPDLHSELNLSSLELGDSALYFCASSVEGRGPYGYTFGSGTRLTVV.

The gene calls are TRBV6-5 and TRBJ2-5; 8 positions match TRBD1. Gene TRBJ2-7 matches the end of the DNA better, so the J call may be wrong. Germline-derived CDR1 and CDR2 are MNHEY and SVGAGI. CDR3 size: 14 residues. CDR3 region: CASSSTGQGYEQYF. The CDR3 DNA follows: TGTGCCAGCAGTTCCACCGGACAGGGCTACGAGCAGTACTTC.

The chain joins TRBV2 to TRBJ1-1, with 8 positions matching TRBD1. Germline-derived CDR1 and CDR2 are SNHLY and FYNNEI. CDR3 length equals 16 residues. V lost 7 bases and J lost 4; bases outside the gene matches: 14. The CDR3: CASTYLRTGSGTEAFF. DNA of the CDR3: TGTGCCAGCACCTACCTGCGGACAGGGTCTGGCACTGAAGCTTTCTTT.